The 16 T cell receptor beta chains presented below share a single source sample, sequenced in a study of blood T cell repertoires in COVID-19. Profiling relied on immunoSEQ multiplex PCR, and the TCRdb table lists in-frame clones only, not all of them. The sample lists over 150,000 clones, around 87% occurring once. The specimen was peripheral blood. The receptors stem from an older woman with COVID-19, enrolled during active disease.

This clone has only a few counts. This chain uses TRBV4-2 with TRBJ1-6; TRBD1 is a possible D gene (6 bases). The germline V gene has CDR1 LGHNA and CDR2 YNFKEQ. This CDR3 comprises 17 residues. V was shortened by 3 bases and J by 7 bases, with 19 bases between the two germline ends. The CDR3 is CASSQWDGQIVNSPLHF. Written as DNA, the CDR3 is TGTGCCAGCAGCCAGTGGGACGGACAGATAGTAAATTCACCCCTCCACTTT.

CDR3 nucleotide sequence: TGTGCCAGCAGTCGACAGATGAACACTGAAGCTTTCTTT. Translation: CASSRQMNTEAFF. The chain joins TRBV6-5 to TRBJ1-1, with D maybe TRBD1 (5 bases). Trimming shortened V by 5 bases and J by 0 bases, and 7 bases separated the two germline ends. The germline CDR1 and CDR2 sequences are MNHEY and SVGAGI. The CDR3 covers 13 residues.

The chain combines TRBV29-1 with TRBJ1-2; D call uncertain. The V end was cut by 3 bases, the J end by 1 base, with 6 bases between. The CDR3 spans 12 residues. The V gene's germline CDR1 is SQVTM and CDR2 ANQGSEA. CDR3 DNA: TGCAGCGTTGAGAGGAATAACTATGGCTACACCTTC. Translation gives CSVERNNYGYTF.

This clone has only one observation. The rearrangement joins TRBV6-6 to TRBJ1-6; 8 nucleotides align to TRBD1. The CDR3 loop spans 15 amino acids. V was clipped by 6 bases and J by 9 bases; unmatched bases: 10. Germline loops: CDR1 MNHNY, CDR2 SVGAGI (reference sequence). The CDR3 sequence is CASRLRTGGISPLHF. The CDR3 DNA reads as TGTGCCAGCAGACTAAGAACAGGGGGGATTTCACCCCTCCACTTT.

As DNA, the CDR3 is TGTGCCAGCAGCCCCGGGACAGGCACAACACCTTATGGCTACACCTTC. Residues: CASSPGTGTTPYGYTF. The chain links TRBV3-1 (or the pseudogene TRBV3-2) to TRBJ1-2; the match to TRBD1 covers 8 bases. Germline V gives CDR1 LGHDT, CDR2 YNNKEL (reference sequence). This CDR3 spans 16 amino acids. Germline trimming cut 4 bases from V and 5 bases from J; bases unmatched to any gene: 12.

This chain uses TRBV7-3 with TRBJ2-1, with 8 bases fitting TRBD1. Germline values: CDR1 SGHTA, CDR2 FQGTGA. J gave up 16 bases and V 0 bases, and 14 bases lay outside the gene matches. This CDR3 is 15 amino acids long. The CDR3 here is CASSLTVDVGTGYFF. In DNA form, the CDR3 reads TGTGCCAGCAGCTTAACGGTCGACGTTGGGACAGGTTACTTCTTC.

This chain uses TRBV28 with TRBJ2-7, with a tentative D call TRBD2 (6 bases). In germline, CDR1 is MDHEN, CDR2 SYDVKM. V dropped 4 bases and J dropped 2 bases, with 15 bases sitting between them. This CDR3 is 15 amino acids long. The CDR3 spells CASSSPGLNTYEQYF. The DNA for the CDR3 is TGTGCCAGCAGTTCCCCTGGACTAAATACCTACGAGCAGTACTTC.

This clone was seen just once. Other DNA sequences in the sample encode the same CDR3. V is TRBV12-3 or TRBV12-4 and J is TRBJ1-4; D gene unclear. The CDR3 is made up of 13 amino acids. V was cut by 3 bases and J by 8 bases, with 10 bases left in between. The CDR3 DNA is TGTGCCAGCAGTTTGGGCGGGGAGGAAAAACTGTTTTTT. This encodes CASSLGGEEKLFF.

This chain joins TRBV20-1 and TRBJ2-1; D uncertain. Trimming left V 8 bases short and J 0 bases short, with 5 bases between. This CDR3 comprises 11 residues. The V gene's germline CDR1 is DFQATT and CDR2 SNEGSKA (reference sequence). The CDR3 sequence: CSKSSYNEQFF. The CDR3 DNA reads TGCAGTAAGAGCTCCTACAATGAGCAGTTCTTC.

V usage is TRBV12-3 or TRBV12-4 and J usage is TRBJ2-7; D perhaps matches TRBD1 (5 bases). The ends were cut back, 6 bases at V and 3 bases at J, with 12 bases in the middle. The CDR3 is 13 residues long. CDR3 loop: CASSRLTDYEQYF. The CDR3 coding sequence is TGTGCCAGCAGCCGCCTGACAGACTACGAGCAGTACTTC.

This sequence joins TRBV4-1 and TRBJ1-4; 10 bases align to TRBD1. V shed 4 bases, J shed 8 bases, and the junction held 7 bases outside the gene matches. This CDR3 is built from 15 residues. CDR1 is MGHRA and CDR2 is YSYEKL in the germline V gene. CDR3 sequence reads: CASSPPGTGDEKLFF. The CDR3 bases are TGCGCCAGCAGCCCACCCGGGACAGGGGACGAAAAACTGTTTTTT.

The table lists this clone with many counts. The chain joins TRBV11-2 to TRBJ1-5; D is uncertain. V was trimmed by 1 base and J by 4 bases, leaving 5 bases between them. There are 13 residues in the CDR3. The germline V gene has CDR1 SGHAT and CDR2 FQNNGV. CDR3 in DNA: TGTGCCAGCAGCTTAGCGGAGAATCAGCCCCAGCATTTT. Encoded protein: CASSLAENQPQHF. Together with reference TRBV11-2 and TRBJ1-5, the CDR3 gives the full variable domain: EAGVAQSPRYKIIEKRQSVAFWCNPISGHATLYWYQQILGQGPKLLIQFQNNGVVDDSQLPKDRFSAERLKGVDSTLKIQPAKLEDSAVYLCASSLAENQPQHFGDGTRLSIL.

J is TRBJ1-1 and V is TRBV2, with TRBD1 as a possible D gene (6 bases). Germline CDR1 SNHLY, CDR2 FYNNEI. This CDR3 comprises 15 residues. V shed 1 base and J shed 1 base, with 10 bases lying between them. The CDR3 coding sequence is TGTGCCAGCAGTGAAGAGGGACAACCGAACACTGAAGCTTTCTTT. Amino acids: CASSEEGQPNTEAFF.

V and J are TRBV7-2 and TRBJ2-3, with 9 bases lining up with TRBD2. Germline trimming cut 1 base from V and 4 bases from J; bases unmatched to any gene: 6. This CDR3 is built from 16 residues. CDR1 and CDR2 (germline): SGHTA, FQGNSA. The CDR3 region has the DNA TGTGCCAGCAGCTTAGTACTTAGCGGGAGTCCAGATACGCAGTATTTT. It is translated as CASSLVLSGSPDTQYF.

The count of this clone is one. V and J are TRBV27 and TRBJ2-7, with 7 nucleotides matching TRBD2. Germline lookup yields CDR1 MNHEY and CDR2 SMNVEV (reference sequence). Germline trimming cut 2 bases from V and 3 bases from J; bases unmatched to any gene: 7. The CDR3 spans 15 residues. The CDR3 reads CASSLSVGGDYEQYF. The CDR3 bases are TGTGCCAGCAGTTTAAGCGTGGGAGGGGACTACGAGCAGTACTTC.

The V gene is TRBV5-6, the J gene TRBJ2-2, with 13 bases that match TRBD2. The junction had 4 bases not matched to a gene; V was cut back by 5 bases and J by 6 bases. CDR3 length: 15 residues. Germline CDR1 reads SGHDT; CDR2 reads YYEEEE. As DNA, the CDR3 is TGTGCCAGCAGGAGACTAGCGGGAGGCCCCGGGGAGCTGTTTTTT. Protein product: CASRRLAGGPGELFF.